This TCR beta chain was sequenced in a study of blood T cell repertoires in COVID-19. The ends were cut back, 5 bases at V and 2 bases at J, with 9 bases in the middle. The V gene's germline CDR1 is SNHLY and CDR2 FYNNEI. This CDR3 is built from 13 residues. The data were produced by immunoSEQ multiplex PCR, yet TCRdb's version contains in-frame clones alone and is incomplete. The sample includes just over 300,000 clones, approximately 90% of them seen just once. J is TRBJ2-5 and V is TRBV2; D remains unclear. This receptor was identified in a woman aged 40 to 49 who had recovered from COVID-19. The material sequenced was PBMCs or T cells enriched from blood (not recorded which). CDR3: CASSIGQQETQYF. The CDR3 DNA is TGTGCCAGCAGTATTGGCCAGCAAGAGACCCAGTACTTC.